The following is a T cell receptor (beta chain) sequence with its context. Its antigen remains unidentified. Base quality data are lacking; no much larger clone is found one base away. According to the germline V gene, CDR1 reads SGHAT and CDR2 reads FQNNGV. V is reduced by 1 base and J by 1 base, leaving a spacing of 4 bases between them. The CDR3 sequence holds 13 residues, the cysteine and phenylalanine included. Only the CDR3 part of the read is kept: 39 bases, read in frame from the first base. The library came from 5' RACE. Sequencing instrument: NextSeq 500. The TCR library protocol attached unique molecular identifiers to individual cDNA molecules to correct for sequencing error and PCR bias. Both TCR alpha and beta chains were sequenced, and tight co-correlation was observed between alpha and beta sequence abundances in each sample. Regarding the original processing steps: Decombinator V4 was used to annotate TCR sequences for V gene, J gene and CDR3. TCRs were defined as expanded if a significant change between any two time points was detected under a Poisson model with p below 0.0001. Abundances of TCRs were expressed as counts per million after normalisation to the total number of TCRs sequenced in each sample. TRAV1-2 paired with TRAJ12, TRAJ20 or TRAJ33 defined MAIT TCRs, while TRAV10 paired with TRAJ18 defined iNKT TCRs. VDJdb, accessed on 1 November 2021, was searched for TCRs annotated for CMV, EBV and SARS-CoV-2, and TCRs annotated for more than one antigen were excluded. The public reads were reprocessed in TCRdb via fastp at Q25 and MiXCR, keeping in-frame beta chains. All rows with the same CDR3 protein become a single entry with the most common DNA and genes. It is TCRdb's table, rather than the study itself, that gives the V and J calls and clone size. The sample profile shows 80,000 to 100,000 distinct CDR3 sequences; roughly an eighth of them were found once. Roughly 6.4% of the sample lies in the top ten.

The sample originates from a study of early T cells in non-severe SARS-CoV-2 infection listed by TCRdb under 2021. Background on the whole study: TCR sequencing used bulk RNA from unsorted whole blood, so alpha and beta chains could not be paired.

This was a case-control study nested in a cohort of healthcare workers in London, UK, who had nasopharyngeal swab PCR tests and blood samples taken every week. Healthcare workers were recruited between 23 and 31 March 2020, during the week of the UK lockdown, and were followed weekly for up to about 15 weeks. General study outcomes and caveats: VDJdb matching was skewed toward anti-spike CD8 responses, so virus-specific expansions were likely underestimated and private and CD4 specificities were missed.

The clonotype originates from an adult who was a healthcare worker with PCR-confirmed SARS-CoV-2 infection or an uninfected control (not recorded which). Source material: whole blood. The sequence joins TRBV11-2 to TRBJ2-5; there is no confident call for the D gene. The base sequence is TGTGCCAGCAGCTTAGTCCGCCAAGAGACCCAGTACTTC. It translates as CASSLVRQETQYF.